The T cell receptor beta chain under discussion was sequenced for a study of cytomegalovirus exposure and HLA in healthy donors. Study at large: Within the Caucasian-associated ancestry cluster were around 80% of the 350 to 400 genotyped donors.

Primers included in the PCR were 60 Vbeta and 13 Jbeta primers. Study processing details: Later reanalysis found roughly 80 million unique TCR beta chains, roughly 10 million of them shared. The assay was immunoSEQ multiplex PCR, and TCRdb's table has in-frame clones only and misses some. The DNA was the basis for D and trimming; V, J and clone size are from that table. The sample lists 180,000 or so clones, roughly 82% occurring once. CDR1 is MNHEY, CDR2 SVGAGI, per germline. V shed 7 bases and J 12 bases; nucleotides not matched to a gene: 10. There are 13 residues in the CDR3. Comment on this clone: What it binds is unknown.

Study results and caveats: The likely explanation for a cluster of highly shared sequence variants was sequencing artifact. For most TCR beta V segments, an earlier analysis put the productive rate at about 87% or about 30% of the time.

The chain has TRBV6-5 and TRBJ1-1, with 11 bases lining up with TRBD1. The receptor comes from a man aged 35 to 55 in good health and CMV-seronegative. Material for sequencing was PBMCs. In DNA, the CDR3 is TGTGCCAGCAAATTTACGGGACAGGGGGAATCTTTCTTT. It codes for CASKFTGQGESFF.